This record covers a single T cell receptor beta chain. The antigen it recognizes is unknown. Qualities for individual bases were not recorded, and no much larger clone is one base off. Whole blood was collected in K2EDTA tubes by collaborating institutions according to the institutions' own protocols. For TCRbeta analysis, collaborators shipped samples in one of three forms: frozen whole blood, isolated PBMCs, or DNA extracted from either of those sample types. The immunoSEQ Assay, a bias-controlled multiplex PCR, was used to amplify TCRbeta CDR3 regions from genomic DNA. In the paper's pipeline: Nucleated cell counts per sample were estimated from amplification of reference gene primers within the assay. To quantify the absolute abundance of each unique TCRbeta CDR3 rearrangement, sequence reads were collapsed and filtered. Productive Simpson clonality was computed per sample as the square root of Simpson's diversity index over productive rearrangements. TCRdb's version of the immuneACCESS table is confined to in-frame rearrangements and falls short of the full clone set. An unresolved V gene accounts for under half of the shortfall where checked; the remainder is of unknown origin. Clone size and V and J calls were adopted from that table, with D and trimming inferred from the DNA. The sample data list approximately 75,000 clones, and roughly 82% of these were observed just once. The biggest ten clones account for approximately 7% of the sample.

This specimen belongs to a study of blood T cell repertoires in COVID-19 (dated by TCRdb to the early 2020s). For context, the study as a whole: Samples covering the acute and convalescent phases of COVID-19 were provided by collaborators in the United States, Italy and Spain. The prospective study material was composed of cDNA or gDNA derived from T cells, B-cell-depleted T cells, or PBMCs. The dataset comprised deeply sampled blood TCRbeta repertoires from subjects exposed to, actively infected with, or recovered from COVID-19. The repertoires were made available in a free public database intended to serve as a resource for research on the immune response to SARS-CoV-2. Samples came from the ongoing ImmuneRACE study (first 160 participants) plus 1,254 subjects from 6 global collaborators. The sample metadata nearly always contained a de-identified subject ID, COVID-19 status, age in years and sex. Where HLA class I and class II types were available, the types were taken from metadata supplied by the sample provider, not from assay-based typing.

Broader findings and caveats from the paper: The quantity of clinical and demographic metadata differed by source and by participant and was supplied without curation.

The receptor's source is a human donor in a cohort sampled during active COVID-19. The specimen sequenced was peripheral blood.

The nucleotides read TGCGCCAGCAGCTTCGTGTTTTCGGGGGACTGGGGTGAGCAGTTCTTC. It encodes CASSFVFSGDWGEQFF. The V gene is TRBV5-1 and the J gene is TRBJ2-1; perhaps TRBD2 is the D gene, with 6 bases matching. The germline V gene gives CDR1 as SGHRS and CDR2 as YFSETQ. V is reduced by 2 bases and J by 9 bases, leaving a spacing of 21 bases between them. The CDR3 spans 16 residues, from the cysteine through the phenylalanine. Just CDR3 DNA is preserved here, 48 bases in frame from base 1.